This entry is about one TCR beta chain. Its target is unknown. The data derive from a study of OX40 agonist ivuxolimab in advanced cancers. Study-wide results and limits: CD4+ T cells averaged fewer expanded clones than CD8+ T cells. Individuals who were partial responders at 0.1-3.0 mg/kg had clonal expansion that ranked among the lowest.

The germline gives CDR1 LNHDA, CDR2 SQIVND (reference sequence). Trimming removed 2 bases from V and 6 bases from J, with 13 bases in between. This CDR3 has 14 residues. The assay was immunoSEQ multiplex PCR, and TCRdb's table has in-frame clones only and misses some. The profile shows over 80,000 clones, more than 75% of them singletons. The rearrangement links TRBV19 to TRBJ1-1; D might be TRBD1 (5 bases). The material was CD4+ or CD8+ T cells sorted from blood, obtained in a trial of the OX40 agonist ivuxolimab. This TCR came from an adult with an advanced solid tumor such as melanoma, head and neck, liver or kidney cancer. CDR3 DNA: TGTGCCAGTAGTATACAGGGCAGTAAAGCTGAAGCTTTCTTT. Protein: CASSIQGSKAEAFF.